This T cell receptor (beta chain) was documented in a study of a mutant IDH1 vaccine in newly diagnosed glioma. Study-wide background: The therapy given earlier, which was standard therapy, consisted of radiotherapy, temozolomide, or both, and most of the patients received both. The study held visit V12 at week 35 and visit V13 at week 47. Study-wide points: Top-clonotype changes in peripheral T cells seemed unrelated to pseudoprogression.

Time point: week 47, end of study. Every single dose of the vaccine, 300 ug of mutant IDH1 20-mer peptide, came with topical imiquimod. New WHO grade 3 or 4 IDH1-mutant, ATRX-lost astrocytomas were present in all donors. Points on this clone: Its specificity is not known.

Assay: immunoSEQ multiplex PCR; the TCRdb copy retains only in-frame clones and omits some. The sample has roughly 30,000 clones; more than 65% are singletons. Trimming took off 1 base at V and 4 bases at J, with 16 bases between the two ends. Germline CDR1 and CDR2: LGHNA and YSLEER. The CDR3 is 17 amino acids. The J gene is TRBJ1-4, the V gene TRBV4-3; D might be TRBD1 (5 bases). This material consisted of PBMCs, taken from a glioma patient whose treatment included an IDH1 peptide vaccine. This clonotype was sampled from a man aged 30 to 45 with glioma. CDR3 region: CASSQVIVQGLNEKLFF. The CDR3 nucleotides read TGCGCCAGCAGCCAAGTCATCGTTCAGGGACTTAATGAAAAACTGTTTTTT.